This T cell receptor beta chain was identified during a study of cytomegalovirus exposure and HLA in healthy donors. This clone was seen only once. Its target is not known. Study-wide points: Using a false discovery rate of 0.05, a later analysis showed that 16,951 TCR beta sequences were associated with HLA alleles. Productive status was seen about 90% or about 30% of the time for most TCR beta V segments in an earlier analysis. TCR beta chains numbering some 150 were designated cytomegalovirus-associated.

Amplification used 60 Vbeta primers and 13 Jbeta primers. Method: immunoSEQ multiplex PCR; TCRdb's copy keeps in-frame clones and lacks some. The sample has around 170,000 clones; approximately 84% are singletons. The receptor comes from a girl under 18 in good health and CMV-seropositive. The sample was PBMCs.

This chain's CDR3 is CASRANGFYNEQFF. Written as DNA, the CDR3 is TGTGCCAGCAGAGCCAACGGGTTCTACAATGAGCAGTTCTTC. The genes are TRBV6-1 and TRBJ2-1; D unresolved. The CDR3 is made up of 14 amino acids. Germline values: CDR1 MNHNS, CDR2 SASEGT. V gave up 6 bases and J gave up 3 bases, with 12 bases separating them.